The 21 T cell receptor beta chains given below trace back to one sample, sequenced in a study of blood T cell repertoires in COVID-19. Some clones are missing from TCRdb's copy, which holds only in-frame ones; the method was immunoSEQ multiplex PCR. The sample carries approximately 53,000 clones, roughly 79% recorded once. The sample was peripheral blood. Receptors originate from an elderly woman with COVID-19, enrolled during active disease.

The chain couples TRBV6-1 to TRBJ1-2, with 11 positions matching TRBD1. With V trimmed by 1 base and J by 3 bases, 4 bases remained unmatched. Germline V gives CDR1 MNHNS, CDR2 SASEGT. This CDR3 spans 16 amino acids. Here the CDR3 reads CASSEEWTGGYYGYTF. The CDR3 coding sequence is TGTGCCAGCAGTGAAGAGTGGACAGGGGGCTACTATGGCTACACCTTC.

This clone was picked up a small number of times. This specimen includes other DNA sequences encoding the same CDR3. The rearrangement joins TRBV6-2 or TRBV6-3 to TRBJ2-3, with a weak D call TRBD1 (6 bases). Deletions cut 4 bases from V and 3 bases from J, with 14 bases between. This CDR3 has 15 amino acids. Germline V gene data show CDR1 as MNHEY and CDR2 as SVGEGT. DNA of the CDR3: TGTGCCAGCAGTTCCTTCGGGACACGGACAGATACGCAGTATTTT. It codes for CASSSFGTRTDTQYF.

The chain uses TRBV27 and TRBJ2-3; D remains unclear. This CDR3 region has 14 residues. CDR1 is MNHEY and CDR2 is SMNVEV in the germline V gene (reference sequence). V shed 2 bases and J shed 0 bases, with 6 bases lying between them. The CDR3 DNA reads TGTGCCAGCAGTTTAACCCGGAGCACAGATACGCAGTATTTT. This codes for CASSLTRSTDTQYF.

The chain joins TRBV20-1 to TRBJ2-5; D may be TRBD1 (5 bases). CDR1 DFQATT and CDR2 SNEGSKA come from the germline V gene (reference sequence). There are 11 residues in the CDR3. V lost 3 bases to trimming and J lost 5 bases, with 7 bases between them. The CDR3 here is CSARWGETQYF. CDR3 sequence (DNA): TGCAGTGCTAGGTGGGGCGAGACCCAGTACTTC.

This clone was counted a few times. The V gene is TRBV5-3, the J gene TRBJ1-1; no reliable D call. TRBV5-3 is classed as an ORF, of uncertain function. With 10 bases removed from V and 11 bases from J, the gap between germline ends came to 21 bases. CDR3 length: 12 residues. The CDR3 region has the DNA TGTGCCCTACTCACGCCCGGGGTAGAGGCTTTCTTT. Protein product: CALLTPGVEAFF.

The chain has TRBV30 and TRBJ2-3; 7 nucleotides line up with TRBD1. The CDR3 totals 14 residues. Per the germline V gene, CDR1 is GTSNPN and CDR2 is SVGIG (reference sequence). V trimming: 8 bases; J trimming: 1 base; junction bases outside the gene matches: 9. The CDR3: CAGYRTGRTDTQYF. In DNA form, the CDR3 reads TGTGCCGGGTATAGGACAGGTCGCACAGATACGCAGTATTTT.

V usage is TRBV2 and J usage is TRBJ1-1; a possible D gene is TRBD1 (5 bases). This CDR3 contains 13 residues. The germline CDR1 and CDR2 sequences are SNHLY and FYNNEI. V lost 9 bases and J lost 6, with 17 bases in between. The CDR3, as DNA: TGTGCCAGGAAAACACCCGGAGGGGCTGAAGCTTTCTTT. As protein: CARKTPGGAEAFF.

The chain uses TRBV5-1 and TRBJ2-1, with 7 bases fitting TRBD2. CDR1 and CDR2 (germline): SGHRS, YFSETQ. After removal of 3 bases from V and 2 bases from J, the junction contained 5 bases not matched to a gene. This CDR3 region has 15 residues. The CDR3 is CASSWEGIPYNEQFF. As DNA, the CDR3 is TGCGCCAGCAGCTGGGAGGGCATACCCTACAATGAGCAGTTCTTC.

The chain couples TRBV6-5 to TRBJ2-1; possibly TRBD2 for D (5 bases). The CDR3 length is 13 residues. Per germline, CDR1 MNHEY and CDR2 SVGAGI. V lost 2 bases and J lost 4, with 6 bases in between. The CDR3 here is CASSYEGYNEQFF. CDR3 bases: TGTGCCAGCAGTTACGAGGGTTACAATGAGCAGTTCTTC.

V is TRBV3-1 (or the pseudogene TRBV3-2) and J is TRBJ2-1; D call uncertain. V lost 1 base and J lost 0, with 7 bases in between. Germline V lookup: CDR1 LGHDT, CDR2 YNNKEL (reference sequence). This CDR3 is 15 amino acids long. CDR3 nucleotides: TGTGCCAGCAGCCAAGCGGGTAGCTCCTACAATGAGCAGTTCTTC. Translation: CASSQAGSSYNEQFF.

The chain carries TRBV28 and TRBJ1-1, with 7 bases identical to TRBD1. Per germline, CDR1 MDHEN and CDR2 SYDVKM. This CDR3 region has 13 residues. Trimming removed 6 bases from V and 5 bases from J; junction bases left unmatched: 6. CDR3 region: CASSEQGRTEAFF. The CDR3 DNA sequence: TGTGCCAGCAGCGAACAGGGGCGAACTGAAGCTTTCTTT.

This chain connects TRBV30 to TRBJ1-2, with 10 bases that match TRBD1. Germline lookup yields CDR1 GTSNPN and CDR2 SVGIG (reference sequence). The CDR3 totals 15 residues. With 0 bases clipped from V and 3 bases from J, the junction kept 4 bases outside the gene matches. This CDR3 reads CAWSVRTGGHYGYTF. The CDR3 DNA reads TGTGCCTGGAGTGTACGGACAGGGGGGCACTATGGCTACACCTTC.

A word on this clone: At one boundary the junction diverges from the germline segment, which might be a read error. For the CDR3, the DNA is TGTGCCAGCAGCGTAGGGCATTCCCTTAACAGCGGGGAGCTGTTTTTT. Translating gives CASSVGHSLNSGELFF. The chain recombines TRBV9 with TRBJ2-2; no clear D. Germline loops: CDR1 SGDLS, CDR2 YYNGEE. This CDR3 is built from 16 residues.

J is TRBJ2-1 and V is TRBV27; 7 nucleotides align to TRBD1. This CDR3 has 14 residues. V shed 6 bases, J shed 8 bases, and the junction held 10 bases outside the gene matches. Germline V CDR1 and CDR2: MNHEY, SMNVEV (reference sequence). Here the CDR3 reads CASSPMTGFDEQFF. DNA for the CDR3: TGTGCCAGCAGCCCGATGACAGGGTTCGATGAGCAGTTCTTC.

The chain recombines TRBV10-3 with TRBJ2-7, with 10 bases aligning to TRBD1. The V gene's germline CDR1 is ENHRY and CDR2 SYGVKD. Trimming removed 7 bases from V and 3 bases from J; junction bases left unmatched: 3. CDR3 size: 13 residues. Written as DNA, the CDR3 is TGTGCCATCAACAGGGACAGGGGCTACGAGCAGTACTTC. Its protein product is CAINRDRGYEQYF.

CDR3 in amino acids: CASGTGVVGEQFF. In DNA, the CDR3 is TGTGCCAGCGGGACGGGAGTGGTTGGTGAGCAGTTCTTC. This chain links TRBV14 with TRBJ2-1; D is perhaps TRBD2 (6 bases). CDR1 is SGHDN, CDR2 FVKESK, per germline. Trimming pared 8 bases from V and 9 bases from J, leaving 17 bases between. This CDR3 is 13 amino acids long.

The chain links TRBV9 to TRBJ1-1; D is perhaps TRBD1 (5 bases). CDR1 and CDR2 (germline): SGDLS, YYNGEE. The CDR3 is 14 residues long. With 4 bases removed from V and 11 bases from J, the gap between germline ends came to 21 bases. The CDR3 is CASSPAGVNLRAFF. The CDR3 DNA is TGTGCCAGCAGCCCAGCGGGGGTTAATCTGCGGGCTTTCTTT. The variable domain in full, with the rest retrieved from reference TRBV9 and TRBJ1-1, is DSGVTQTPKHLITATGQRVTLRCSPRSGDLSVYWYQQSLDQGLQFLIQYYNGEERAKGNILERFSAQQFPDLHSELNLSSLELGDSALYFCASSPAGVNLRAFFGQGTRLTVV.

V is TRBV5-1 and J is TRBJ2-1, with 7 nucleotides matching TRBD1. The CDR3 spans 18 residues. After removal of 1 base from V and 5 bases from J, the junction contained 15 bases not matched to a gene. Germline V gene data show CDR1 as SGHRS and CDR2 as YFSETQ. CDR3 in DNA: TGCGCCAGCAGCTTGCTGGACAGGCCATGGGACGGCAACAATGAGCAGTTCTTC. Translated: CASSLLDRPWDGNNEQFF.

As DNA, the CDR3 is TGTGCCAGTAGTCAGATAGCGGGAGGGGAGACCCAGTACTTC. Amino acids: CASSQIAGGETQYF. The chain is built from TRBV19 and TRBJ2-5; TRBD2 matches 11 bases. Germline CDR1 LNHDA, CDR2 SQIVND (reference sequence). Trimming took 5 bases from V and 5 from J; bases not matched to a gene: 4. CDR3 length: 14 residues.

The chain has TRBV30 and TRBJ2-1; tentatively, D is TRBD1 (5 bases). This CDR3 has 13 amino acids. Trimming cost V 1 base and J 12 bases, with 16 bases left between them. Germline V gene sequence: CDR1 GTSNPN, CDR2 SVGIG (reference sequence). CDR3 residues: CAWSALETDWQFF. CDR3 sequence (DNA): TGTGCCTGGAGTGCATTAGAGACAGATTGGCAGTTCTTC.

V is TRBV19 and J is TRBJ2-3, with 12 bases matching TRBD2. Trimming at V came to 2 bases and at J to 4 bases, leaving 4 bases not matched to a gene. The CDR3 covers 16 residues. Germline CDR1 reads LNHDA; CDR2 reads SQIVND (reference sequence). The CDR3 nucleotides read TGTGCCAGTAGTATACTAGCGGGAGGGGAAGCAGATACGCAGTATTTT. Translated: CASSILAGGEADTQYF. The variable domain in full, completed from reference TRBV19 and TRBJ2-3, reads DGGITQSPKYLFRKEGQNVTLSCEQNLNHDAMYWYRQDPGQGLRLIYYSQIVNDFQKGDIAEGYSVSREKKESFPLTVTSAQKNPTAFYLCASSILAGGEADTQYFGPGTRLTVL.